The 23 T cell receptor beta chains listed next were all sequenced from one sample in a study of blood T cell repertoires in COVID-19. Generated by immunoSEQ multiplex PCR, the TCRdb table keeps only in-frame clones and is missing some. The sample holds some 95,000 clones, roughly 90% seen once. The source material was peripheral blood. These receptors all come from an elderly man with active or convalescent COVID-19.

This chain links TRBV7-9 with TRBJ2-2; 7 bases fit TRBD1. Germline V gene sequence: CDR1 SEHNR, CDR2 FQNEAQ (reference sequence). The ends lost 5 bases at V and 4 bases at J; junction bases unmatched: 7. The CDR3 is 15 amino acids. In DNA, the CDR3 is TGTGCCAGCAGCACCCGGGACAGTCCCACCGGGGAGCTGTTTTTT. Amino acids: CASSTRDSPTGELFF.

Concerning this clone: The same CDR3 arises from other DNA sequences in this sample as well. The chain joins TRBV6-5 to TRBJ1-1; D is perhaps TRBD1 (5 bases). The CDR3 has 14 amino acids. Trimming removed 4 bases from V and 1 base from J, with 10 bases in between. Germline CDR1 MNHEY, CDR2 SVGAGI. This CDR3 is CASSSQTGNTEAFF. The CDR3 DNA follows: TGTGCCAGCAGTTCCCAAACAGGGAACACTGAAGCTTTCTTT.

The V gene is TRBV30, the J gene TRBJ1-2; tentatively, D is TRBD1 (6 bases). This CDR3 contains 10 residues. Germline CDR1 is GTSNPN and CDR2 is SVGIG (reference sequence). V was shortened by 8 bases and J by 14 bases, with 18 bases between the two germline ends. This CDR3 reads CAEGGAPPTF. For the CDR3, the DNA is TGTGCCGAGGGGGGGGCTCCGCCGACCTTC.

J is TRBJ1-5 and V is TRBV19; D remains unclear. Germline V gene data show CDR1 as LNHDA and CDR2 as SQIVND (reference sequence). The CDR3 is 13 residues long. The V and J ends lost 2 bases and 5 bases respectively, with 7 bases between them. The CDR3 region has the DNA TGTGCCAGTAGTATATCCCCCGATCAGCCCCAGCATTTT. Translated, it gives CASSISPDQPQHF. The variable domain in full, with the rest retrieved from reference TRBV19 and TRBJ1-5, is DGGITQSPKYLFRKEGQNVTLSCEQNLNHDAMYWYRQDPGQGLRLIYYSQIVNDFQKGDIAEGYSVSREKKESFPLTVTSAQKNPTAFYLCASSISPDQPQHFGDGTRLSIL.

V and J are TRBV7-9 and TRBJ2-3, with D possibly being TRBD2 (6 bases). The CDR3 length is 15 residues. The ends were cut back, 3 bases at V and 4 bases at J, with 14 bases in the middle. CDR1 is SEHNR and CDR2 is FQNEAQ in the germline V gene (reference sequence). The CDR3 coding sequence is TGTGCCAGCAGCTTGGTCGGCGGGGATTCAGATACGCAGTATTTT. It specifies CASSLVGGDSDTQYF.

The J gene is TRBJ1-2, the V gene TRBV5-4; 7 nucleotides align to TRBD1. J gave up 4 bases and V 3 bases, and 6 bases lay outside the gene matches. Germline CDR1 is SGHNT and CDR2 is YYREEE (reference sequence). The CDR3 spans 14 residues. CDR3 nucleotide sequence: TGTGCCAGCAGCTCATCCGGGACAGTCTATGGCTACACCTTC. Its translation: CASSSSGTVYGYTF.

This clone showed up just a few times. V usage is TRBV11-3 and J usage is TRBJ2-1; tentatively, D is TRBD2 (5 bases). The CDR3 totals 14 residues. Trimming shortened V by 4 bases and J by 5 bases, and 12 bases separated the two germline ends. Germline CDR1 and CDR2: SGHNT and YENEEA. The CDR3 sequence: CASSWGAADNEQFF. CDR3 nucleotide sequence: TGTGCCAGCAGCTGGGGAGCGGCTGACAATGAGCAGTTCTTC.

The V and J genes are TRBV7-2 and TRBJ2-7; 8 nucleotides align to TRBD2. Trimming cost V 0 bases and J 6 bases; bases outside gene matches: 7. The CDR3 runs 15 residues. From germline, CDR1 is SGHTA and CDR2 FQGNSA. The CDR3 DNA follows: TGTGCCAGCAGCTTAGCGAGAGGACTAGCATCCGAGCAGTACTTC. As protein: CASSLARGLASEQYF.

The DNA of the CDR3 is TGTGCCAGTAGTAGGCAAGGGAGGGCCGACTACAATGAGCAGTTCTTC. Protein product: CASSRQGRADYNEQFF. The chain is built from TRBV19 and TRBJ2-1, with 7 bases identical to TRBD2. The length of the CDR3 is 16 residues. V gave up 4 bases and J gave up 3 bases; unmatched junction bases: 9. Germline assignment: CDR1 LNHDA and CDR2 SQIVND (reference sequence).

The chain recombines TRBV14 with TRBJ1-3; 8 nucleotides agree with TRBD1. V lost 3 bases, J lost 1 base, and 5 bases stayed unmatched. The CDR3 extends over 16 amino acids. The germline gives CDR1 SGHDN, CDR2 FVKESK. CDR3 residues: CASSQYYRGSGNTIYF. The CDR3 DNA is TGTGCCAGCAGCCAGTATTACAGGGGGTCTGGAAACACCATATATTTT.

This clone was seen once. V is TRBV5-1 and J is TRBJ2-7, with D possibly matching TRBD1 (6 bases). CDR3 length: 15 residues. Germline V gene data show CDR1 as SGHRS and CDR2 as YFSETQ. V shed 4 bases and J shed 0 bases, with 14 bases lying between them. CDR3 residues: CASSDPTGSSYEQYF. CDR3 nucleotides: TGCGCCAGCAGCGACCCGACAGGCAGCTCCTACGAGCAGTACTTC.

V gene TRBV6-6 combines with J gene TRBJ1-6; D not resolved. V gave up 2 bases and J gave up 7 bases, with 9 bases separating them. The CDR3 runs 14 residues. The germline gives CDR1 MNHNY, CDR2 SVGAGI (reference sequence). The CDR3 DNA reads as TGTGCCAGCAGTTACGCGGAGTCCAATTCACCCCTCCACTTT. Protein sequence: CASSYAESNSPLHF.

The chain recombines TRBV11-2 with TRBJ1-6; a possible D gene is TRBD1 (6 bases). Germline V lookup: CDR1 SGHAT, CDR2 FQNNGV. CDR3 length: 14 residues. Deletions cut 5 bases from V and 9 bases from J, with 14 bases between. CDR3 DNA: TGTGCCAGCAGCGCTAAGAGACAGGTTTCACCCCTCCACTTT. This sequence encodes CASSAKRQVSPLHF.

J is TRBJ2-3 and V is TRBV9; D is perhaps TRBD1 (5 bases). Germline lookup yields CDR1 SGDLS and CDR2 YYNGEE. The V and J ends lost 4 bases and 3 bases respectively, with 15 bases between them. The CDR3 is made up of 15 amino acids. The CDR3 DNA reads TGTGCCAGCAGCCGGCGGCAGGGTGGGACAGATACGCAGTATTTT. It specifies CASSRRQGGTDTQYF. Supplemented by reference TRBV9 and TRBJ2-3, the full variable domain reads DSGVTQTPKHLITATGQRVTLRCSPRSGDLSVYWYQQSLDQGLQFLIQYYNGEERAKGNILERFSAQQFPDLHSELNLSSLELGDSALYFCASSRRQGGTDTQYFGPGTRLTVL.

The J gene is TRBJ1-1, the V gene TRBV7-3; D unresolved. The CDR3 is 14 residues long. Between the trimmed V and J ends, which lost 3 bases and 1 base, there was a span of 9 bases. Per germline, CDR1 SGHTA and CDR2 FQGTGA. The CDR3 nucleotides read TGTGCCAGCAGCTTGAGCGGACGGAACACTGAAGCTTTCTTT. Translated, it gives CASSLSGRNTEAFF.

The rearrangement joins TRBV2 to TRBJ1-5; D might be TRBD1 (5 bases). The length of the CDR3 is 13 residues. Germline V gene data show CDR1 as SNHLY and CDR2 as FYNNEI. V was trimmed by 6 bases and J by 7 bases, leaving 13 bases between them. The CDR3 loop is CASRATGVQPQHF. The DNA for the CDR3 is TGTGCCAGCAGGGCGACGGGGGTCCAGCCCCAGCATTTT. The full variable domain, its missing parts supplied by reference TRBV2 and TRBJ1-5, is EPEVTQTPSHQVTQMGQEVILRCVPISNHLYFYWYRQILGQKVEFLVSFYNNEISEKSEIFDDQFSVERPDGSNFTLKIRSTKLEDSAMYFCASRATGVQPQHFGDGTRLSIL.

The chain combines TRBV7-3 with TRBJ2-2; 9 positions agree with TRBD2. Germline V gives CDR1 SGHTA, CDR2 FQGTGA. This CDR3 comprises 15 residues. V lost 6 bases, J lost 1 base, and 3 bases stayed unmatched. In DNA, the CDR3 is TGTGCCAGCAGTCCGACTAGCGGGAACACCGGGGAGCTGTTTTTT. It yields the protein CASSPTSGNTGELFF.

This chain links TRBV27 with TRBJ2-2; D unclear. Germline CDR1 reads MNHEY; CDR2 reads SMNVEV (reference sequence). The CDR3 length is 14 residues. The V end lost 8 bases, the J end lost 6 bases, and 16 bases lay between the germline ends. CDR3 residues: CASGRTPLPGELFF. The CDR3 DNA sequence: TGTGCCAGCGGCCGCACCCCCCTCCCCGGGGAGCTGTTTTTT.

V usage is TRBV5-5 and J usage is TRBJ1-2; 8 bases agree with TRBD1. Looked up from germline, CDR1 is SGHKS and CDR2 is YYEKEE (reference sequence). The CDR3 is 16 amino acids. V gave up 6 bases and J gave up 5 bases; unmatched junction bases: 15. The CDR3: CASTGQQLGQGYGYTF. CDR3 nucleotide sequence: TGTGCCAGCACAGGACAGCAGCTTGGACAGGGATATGGCTACACCTTC.

V is TRBV3-1 (or the pseudogene TRBV3-2) and J is TRBJ1-5, with TRBD1 as a possible D gene (5 bases). The V end lost 5 bases, the J end lost 4 bases, and 9 bases lay between the germline ends. Germline CDR1 is LGHDT and CDR2 is YNNKEL (reference sequence). The CDR3 has 13 amino acids. CDR3 region: CASSKNRNQPQHF. CDR3 DNA: TGTGCCAGCAGCAAAAACAGGAATCAGCCCCAGCATTTT.

The chain's CDR3 is CASSVGSSGNTIYF. CDR3 coding DNA: TGTGCCAGCAGCGTAGGGAGCTCTGGAAACACCATATATTTT. The gene calls are TRBV9 and TRBJ1-3; D is undetermined. Germline CDR1 is SGDLS and CDR2 is YYNGEE. V lost 0 bases and J lost 0, with 4 bases in between. This CDR3 region has 14 residues.

The chain recombines TRBV3-1 (or the pseudogene TRBV3-2) with TRBJ2-5, with TRBD1 identical over 7 bases. The CDR3 has 14 residues. Per germline, CDR1 LGHDT and CDR2 YNNKEL (reference sequence). V was pared by 2 bases and J by 2 bases, with 2 bases of the junction left unmatched. The CDR3 bases are TGTGCCAGCAGCCAATGGGACAGACAAGAGACCCAGTACTTC. Protein product: CASSQWDRQETQYF.

The V call is TRBV7-2, the J call TRBJ1-3; 7 nucleotides align to TRBD1. Germline V gene sequence: CDR1 SGHTA, CDR2 FQGNSA. After removal of 0 bases from V and 4 bases from J, the junction contained 6 bases not matched to a gene. CDR3 length equals 16 residues. DNA of the CDR3: TGTGCCAGCAGCTTAGCCACGACAGGGTACGGAAACACCATATATTTT. It translates to CASSLATTGYGNTIYF.